The entry below describes one TCR beta chain. Antigen specificity is unknown. The CDR3 has 15 amino acids. V was pared by 4 bases and J by 0 bases, with 4 bases of the junction left unmatched. Per the germline V gene, CDR1 is SGHRS and CDR2 is YFSETQ. This sample was taken from a study of T cells in pancreatic ductal adenocarcinoma. The study, taken as a whole, reports: Unique clonotypes were around 7.6-fold more numerous in blood than in tumor. No significant tumor-blood clonality difference; means were about 0.11 and 0.072.

Repertoires were generated with immunoSEQ multiplex PCR, while TCRdb's copy carries only in-frame clones and drops some. There are around 31,000 clones in the sample; more than 90% occur only once, and 2.2% lies in the top ten. The selected patients with pancreatic ductal adenocarcinoma had surgery but no neoadjuvant therapy. V usage is TRBV5-1 and J usage is TRBJ2-1; TRBD2 matches 7 bases. The clonotype was recovered from a human donor with pancreatic ductal adenocarcinoma. The sample comprised PBMCs. The CDR3: CASSPRGSSYNEQFF. The CDR3 DNA is TGCGCCAGCAGCCCGCGGGGGAGCTCCTACAATGAGCAGTTCTTC. The variable domain in full, completed from reference TRBV5-1 and TRBJ2-1, reads KAGVTQTPRYLIKTRGQQVTLSCSPISGHRSVSWYQQTPGQGLQFLFEYFSETQRNKGNFPGRFSGRQFSNSRSEMNVSTLELGDSALYLCASSPRGSSYNEQFFGPGTRLTVL.